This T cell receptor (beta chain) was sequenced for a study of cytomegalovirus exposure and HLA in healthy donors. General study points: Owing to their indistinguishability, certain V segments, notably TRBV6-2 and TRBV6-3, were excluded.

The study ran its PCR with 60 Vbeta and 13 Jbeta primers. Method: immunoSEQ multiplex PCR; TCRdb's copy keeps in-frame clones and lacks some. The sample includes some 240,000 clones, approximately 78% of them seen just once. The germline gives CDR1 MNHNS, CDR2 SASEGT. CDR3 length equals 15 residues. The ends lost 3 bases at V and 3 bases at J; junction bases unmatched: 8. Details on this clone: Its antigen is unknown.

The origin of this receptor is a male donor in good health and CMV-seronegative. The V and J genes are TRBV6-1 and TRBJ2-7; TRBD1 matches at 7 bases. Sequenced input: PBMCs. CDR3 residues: CASSETGYSNYEQYF. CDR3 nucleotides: TGTGCCAGCAGTGAGACAGGGTACTCAAACTACGAGCAGTACTTC.